Each of the 25 T cell receptor beta chains below was sequenced from the same sample in a study of regulatory T cells in long-lasting Graves disease. CDR3-region Arm-PCR and iRepertoire HTBI primers produced the TCR beta libraries. TCRdb fed the multiplex PCR reads into MiXCR, producing one record per CDR3 protein. The sample contains 500,000 to 700,000 distinct CDR3 sequences, around 17% of which appear only once. Time point denoted: newly diagnosed GD, antithyroid drugs for less than 3 months. Following extraction of RNA from PBMCs, that RNA was used to make the TCR library. The same sample was also used in a study of T cells in Graves' hyperthyroidism and ophthalmopathy.

Sample: peripheral blood mononuclear cells (PBMCs), taken at new diagnosis, from a patient treated with antithyroid drugs. All receptors come from a woman younger than 45 with Graves disease.

At least ten counts were recorded for this clonotype. The chain has TRBV2 and TRBJ2-2; tentatively, D is TRBD2 (7 bases). Deletions cut 7 bases from V and 0 bases from J, with 12 bases between. Germline V gene lookup returns CDR1 SNHLY and CDR2 FYNNEI. The CDR3 totals 15 residues. CDR3 nucleotide sequence: TGTGCCAGCAAGCGGGACACTTCGAACACCGGGGAGCTGTTTTTT. It encodes CASKRDTSNTGELFF.

This clonotype has ten or more counts. The chain is built from TRBV2 and TRBJ1-5, with D maybe TRBD1 (5 bases). V shed 7 bases and J shed 4 bases, with 20 bases lying between them. CDR3 length: 16 residues. Germline V CDR1 and CDR2: SNHLY, FYNNEI. The CDR3 region has the DNA TGTGCCAGCAAAGGACGAGTTTGGGGCCATAATCAGCCCCAGCATTTT. This codes for CASKGRVWGHNQPQHF.

At least ten counts were recorded for this clonotype. The chain links TRBV28 to TRBJ2-5; 7 bases fit TRBD2. This CDR3 region has 14 residues. The V gene end was trimmed by 1 base and the J gene end by 4 bases; junction bases not matched to a gene: 3. The V gene's germline CDR1 is MDHEN and CDR2 SYDVKM. The CDR3 region is CASSLSGGLETQYF. The CDR3 DNA is TGTGCCAGCAGTTTATCGGGAGGTTTAGAGACCCAGTACTTC. The complete variable domain, with remaining parts taken from reference TRBV28 and TRBJ2-5, reads DVKVTQSSRYLVKRTGEKVFLECVQDMDHENMFWYRQDPGLGLRLIYFSYDVKMKEKGDIPEGYSVSREKKERFSLILESASTNQTSMYLCASSLSGGLETQYFGPGTRLLVL.

This clonotype was recorded many times. The V call is TRBV10-3, the J call TRBJ1-2; possible D gene TRBD1, 6 bases. With 10 bases removed from V and 3 bases from J, the gap between germline ends came to 18 bases. Germline CDR1 and CDR2: ENHRY and SYGVKD. This CDR3 has 14 residues. This CDR3 is CATHGGGLHYGYTF. CDR3 in DNA: TGTGCCACTCATGGGGGGGGCCTGCACTATGGCTACACCTTC.

In its sample, this clonotype was seen many times. The chain recombines TRBV30 with TRBJ1-1; D call uncertain. CDR1 and CDR2 (germline): GTSNPN, SVGIG (reference sequence). The CDR3 has 14 residues. The V and J ends lost 0 bases and 2 bases respectively, with 10 bases between them. For the CDR3, the DNA is TGTGCCTGGAGTGTCCAAGGACTAAACACTGAAGCTTTCTTT. Its protein is CAWSVQGLNTEAFF. The complete variable domain, with remaining parts taken from reference TRBV30 and TRBJ1-1, reads SQTIHQWPATLVQPVGSPLSLECTVEGTSNPNLYWYRQAAGRGLQLLFYSVGIGQISSEVPQNLSASRPQDRQFILSSKKLLLSDSGFYLCAWSVQGLNTEAFFGQGTRLTVV.

On this clonotype itself: Sequence at one end of the junction differs from germline and may be a read error. The V gene is TRBV12-3 or TRBV12-4, the J gene TRBJ2-7; 8 nucleotides match TRBD2. The CDR3 has 17 amino acids. The CDR3 coding sequence is TGCGCCAGCTCACCCCAGGGGCCCGGGACTAGCTCCTACGAGCAGTACTTC. Encoded protein: CASSPQGPGTSSYEQYF.

A word on this clonotype: A much bigger clone sits one base away, suggesting this may be a read error. The chain couples TRBV6-1 to TRBJ1-6; no definite D call. The V end was cut by 6 bases, the J end by 1 base, with 13 bases between. The CDR3 totals 16 residues. Germline lookup yields CDR1 MNHNS and CDR2 SASEGT. The CDR3 is CASRAALQSYNSPLHF. CDR3 nucleotides: TGTGCCAGCAGGGCAGCGTTACAGTCCTATAATTCACCCCTCCACTTT.

A few counts support this clonotype. The V gene is TRBV11-2, the J gene TRBJ1-2; 7 bases are a match to TRBD1. The V gene's germline CDR1 is SGHAT and CDR2 FQNNGV. V was clipped by 4 bases and J by 6 bases; unmatched bases: 5. The CDR3 is made up of 13 amino acids. This CDR3 reads CASSYDRENGYTF. In DNA form, the CDR3 reads TGTGCCAGCAGCTACGACAGGGAGAATGGCTACACCTTC.

This clonotype was counted ten times or more. The chain is built from TRBV7-2 and TRBJ2-5; D ambiguous. Germline CDR1 SGHTA, CDR2 FQGNSA. The V end was cut by 1 base, the J end by 3 bases, with 9 bases between. This CDR3 spans 14 amino acids. This chain's CDR3 is CASSLELRKETQYF. Here the CDR3 DNA reads TGTGCCAGCAGCTTAGAGTTGCGGAAAGAGACCCAGTACTTC.

The chain links TRBV12-3 or TRBV12-4 to TRBJ2-5; D remains unclear. CDR3 length: 12 amino acids. V was pared by 5 bases and J by 3 bases, with 7 bases between. CDR3 sequence (DNA): TGTGCCAGCAGTGAATTAAAAGAGACCCAGTACTTC. Translating gives CASSELKETQYF.

V usage is TRBV7-3 and J usage is TRBJ2-1; a possible D gene is TRBD1 (6 bases). The DNA matches TRBJ2-5 better at its end, which makes the J call doubtful. The CDR3 has 13 amino acids. The germline CDR1 and CDR2 sequences are SGHTA and FQGTGA. CDR3 sequence: CASSFGQMETQYF. Written as DNA, the CDR3 is TGTGCCAGCAGCTTCGGACAGATGGAGACCCAGTACTTC.

This clonotype has at least ten counts. The chain has TRBV7-2 and TRBJ1-2, with TRBD1 as a possible D gene (5 bases). The germline V gene has CDR1 SGHTA and CDR2 FQGNSA. Trimming stripped 1 base from V and 4 bases from J, with 13 bases between. The CDR3 totals 15 residues. The CDR3 spells CASSLDPGAAYGYTF. The CDR3 DNA is TGTGCCAGCAGCTTAGATCCCGGGGCAGCCTATGGCTACACCTTC.

In this sample, this clonotype turned up many times. The chain recombines TRBV11-2 with TRBJ2-5, with a tentative D call TRBD2 (6 bases). The CDR3 runs 16 residues. The V end lost 5 bases, the J end lost 0 bases, and 16 bases lay between the germline ends. Looked up from germline, CDR1 is SGHAT and CDR2 is FQNNGV. The CDR3 protein is CASSLPGLAYQETQYF. The CDR3 nucleotides read TGTGCCAGCAGCCTACCGGGACTGGCGTACCAAGAGACCCAGTACTTC.

This clonotype appeared a few times. V and J are TRBV10-1 and TRBJ2-7, with 11 bases fitting TRBD2. Germline lookup yields CDR1 WNHNN and CDR2 SYGVQD (reference sequence). The CDR3 contains 16 residues. After removal of 3 bases from V and 2 bases from J, the junction contained 6 bases not matched to a gene. The CDR3 bases are TGCGCCAGCAGTGATTCCGGGACTAGCGGAACCTACGAGCAGTACTTC. Amino acids: CASSDSGTSGTYEQYF.

This clonotype was detected ten times or more. The rearrangement joins TRBV9 to TRBJ1-1; D gene unclear. The CDR3 consists of 13 residues. CDR1 is SGDLS and CDR2 is YYNGEE in the germline V gene. V lost 0 bases and J 4 bases, leaving 7 bases between the germline ends. CDR3 nucleotide sequence: TGTGCCAGCAGCGTAGAGGTTTTCACTGAAGCTTTCTTT. It translates to CASSVEVFTEAFF.

This clonotype was detected only a few times. The chain recombines TRBV4-1 with TRBJ1-1, with unresolved D. Germline lookup yields CDR1 MGHRA and CDR2 YSYEKL. V gave up 4 bases and J gave up 0 bases, with 12 bases separating them. The CDR3 loop spans 15 amino acids. CDR3 in DNA: TGCGCCAGCAGCCCCCCCGGCACGATGAACACTGAAGCTTTCTTT. Residues: CASSPPGTMNTEAFF.

This clonotype has at least ten counts. Here the CDR3 DNA reads TGTGCCAGCAGTGAAGCGGATTCGGGGATCTCCTACGAGCAGTACTTC. Amino acid sequence: CASSEADSGISYEQYF. The rearrangement uses TRBV2 and TRBJ2-7; possible D gene TRBD2, 5 bases. V lost 0 bases and J 0 bases, leaving 12 bases between the germline ends. This CDR3 region has 16 residues. In germline, CDR1 is SNHLY, CDR2 FYNNEI. Filled out from reference TRBV2 and TRBJ2-7, the complete variable domain reads EPEVTQTPSHQVTQMGQEVILRCVPISNHLYFYWYRQILGQKVEFLVSFYNNEISEKSEIFDDQFSVERPDGSNFTLKIRSTKLEDSAMYFCASSEADSGISYEQYFGPGTRLTVT.

V and J are TRBV13 and TRBJ2-7; D is undetermined. The CDR3 spans 15 residues. The V gene lost 4 bases and the J gene lost 5 bases, with 18 bases spanning the gap. Per the germline V gene, CDR1 is PRHDT and CDR2 is FYEKMQ (reference sequence). The CDR3 coding sequence is TGTGCCAGCAGCTCCCGCCCGTCCTCGGTGGACGAGCAGTACTTC. It is translated as CASSSRPSSVDEQYF.

This clonotype has just a few counts. The chain couples TRBV5-5 to TRBJ2-2, with 7 bases that match TRBD1. The CDR3 runs to 14 residues. Per the germline V gene, CDR1 is SGHKS and CDR2 is YYEKEE (reference sequence). V was clipped by 3 bases and J by 5 bases; unmatched bases: 4. The CDR3 region has the DNA TGTGCCAGCAGCTGGGGACAGACGACCGGGGAGCTGTTTTTT. It codes for CASSWGQTTGELFF.

The table lists this clonotype with a few counts. CDR3 region: CASSSKGGHNEQFF. The CDR3 coding sequence is TGTGCCAGCTCAAGTAAGGGAGGTCACAATGAGCAGTTCTTC. The chain recombines TRBV5-6 with TRBJ2-1, with TRBD2 as a possible D gene (6 bases). V shed 7 bases and J shed 5 bases, with 16 bases lying between them. CDR3 length: 14 residues. Germline-derived CDR1 and CDR2 are SGHDT and YYEEEE.

The CDR3 DNA reads TGTGCCAGCAGTTCGAGCGGGAGGGACAATGAGCAGTTCTTC. Translating it yields CASSSSGRDNEQFF. The chain couples TRBV27 to TRBJ2-1; 10 bases line up with TRBD2. V dropped 4 bases and J dropped 5; count of bases not matched to a gene: 2. In germline, CDR1 is MNHEY, CDR2 SMNVEV (reference sequence). The CDR3 totals 14 residues.

V usage is TRBV9 and J usage is TRBJ2-7; D perhaps matches TRBD2 (6 bases). V was shortened by 5 bases and J by 0 bases, with 15 bases between the two germline ends. This CDR3 comprises 15 residues. Looked up from germline, CDR1 is SGDLS and CDR2 is YYNGEE. Here the CDR3 DNA reads TGTGCCAGCAGTGTCGTAGGAGGGTCCTCCTACGAGCAGTACTTC. As protein: CASSVVGGSSYEQYF.

The J gene is TRBJ2-1, the V gene TRBV5-1; D ambiguous. V lost 5 bases and J 5 bases, leaving 11 bases between the germline ends. CDR1 is SGHRS and CDR2 is YFSETQ in the germline V gene. The CDR3 runs 13 residues. The CDR3 nucleotides read TGCGCCAGCAGGGTTGGCCTTAACAATGAGCAGTTCTTC. This sequence encodes CASRVGLNNEQFF.

This chain joins TRBV19 and TRBJ1-5; maybe TRBD1 (6 bases). CDR1 is LNHDA, CDR2 SQIVND, per germline (reference sequence). The ends were cut back, 1 base at V and 7 bases at J, with 11 bases in the middle. The CDR3 runs to 14 residues. The CDR3 loop reads CASSIVGGQQPQHF. As DNA, the CDR3 is TGTGCCAGTAGTATAGTGGGGGGCCAGCAGCCCCAGCATTTT. Using reference TRBV19 and TRBJ1-5 for the parts outside the CDR3, the full variable domain is DGGITQSPKYLFRKEGQNVTLSCEQNLNHDAMYWYRQDPGQGLRLIYYSQIVNDFQKGDIAEGYSVSREKKESFPLTVTSAQKNPTAFYLCASSIVGGQQPQHFGDGTRLSIL.

This clonotype was picked up a small number of times. The chain has TRBV7-6 and TRBJ1-5; D is ambiguous. Germline CDR1 and CDR2: SGHVS and FNYEAQ. V lost 3 bases to trimming and J lost 8 bases, with 11 bases between them. The CDR3 runs to 13 residues. In DNA form, the CDR3 reads TGTGCCAGCAGCTTCGGCCCGAACGAGCCCCAGCATTTT. This translates into CASSFGPNEPQHF.